A selection of T cell receptor beta chains follows, all from one sample in a study of OX40 agonist ivuxolimab in advanced cancers. Clones were read by immunoSEQ multiplex PCR, and TCRdb kept only the in-frame ones, dropping some. The repertoire holds just over 9,500 clones, about 66% seen once, with around 26% in the top ten. The sequenced sample was CD4+ or CD8+ T cells sorted from blood, obtained in a trial of the OX40 agonist ivuxolimab. All receptors derive from an adult with an advanced solid tumor such as melanoma, head and neck, liver or kidney cancer. CDR3s include the opening cysteine and the closing phenylalanine or tryptophan. Fields, in order: clone size, J gene, D gene, V gene, CDR3 protein, CDR3 DNA. D genes are given only for firm matches. Clone size is shown for a subset of rows, as once, few, many or a class of expanded clone.

NA,TRBJ2-7,TRBD1,TRBV5-5,CASSLRTGAYEQYF,TGTGCCAGCAGCTTGAGAACAGGGGCCTACGAGCAGTACTTC
NA,TRBJ2-3,NA,TRBV7-6,CASSLARGLGDTQYF,TGTGCCAGCAGCTTAGCGAGGGGTCTCGGAGATACGCAGTATTTT
NA,TRBJ2-5,NA,TRBV5-4,CASSFFLKETQYF,TGTGCCAGCAGCTTTTTTTTGAAAGAGACCCAGTACTTC
NA,TRBJ1-1,NA,TRBV19,CASSYTVPTEAFF,TGTGCCAGTAGTTACACAGTGCCGACTGAAGCTTTCTTT
NA,TRBJ2-3,TRBD2,TRBV7-2,CASSLYSGRAVPDTQYF,TGTGCCAGCAGCTTGTATAGCGGGAGGGCCGTCCCAGATACGCAGTATTTT
NA,TRBJ2-1,TRBD2,TRBV11-3,CASSFRTSGGPLDEQFF,TGTGCCAGCAGCTTCAGGACTAGCGGGGGCCCCTTGGATGAGCAGTTCTTC
NA,TRBJ1-5,TRBD1,TRBV6-1,CASSERQGGDQPQHF,TGTGCCAGCAGTGAACGACAGGGAGGGGACCAGCCCCAGCATTTT
NA,TRBJ2-1,NA,TRBV2,CASRGYTGYGSVFF,TGTGCCAGCAGGGGATATACAGGGTATGGGAGCGTATTCTTC
NA,TRBJ2-7,TRBD2,TRBV7-7,CASSRAGDYEQYF,TGTGCTAGCAGCCGGGCGGGGGACTACGAGCAGTACTTC
NA,TRBJ2-1,TRBD2,TRBV29-1,CSVEGLAGEGEQFF,TGCAGCGTTGAAGGTCTAGCGGGAGAGGGTGAGCAGTTCTTC
NA,TRBJ2-1,NA,TRBV19,CASSFAYNEQFF,TGTGCCAGCAGCTTCGCCTACAATGAGCAGTTCTTC
NA,TRBJ1-2,NA,TRBV7-9,CASKGDNYGYTF,TGTGCCAGCAAGGGGGATAACTATGGCTACACCTTC
NA,TRBJ2-3,NA,TRBV13,CASSLAGTDTQYF,TGTGCCAGCAGCTTAGCGGGCACAGATACGCAGTATTTT
NA,TRBJ1-1,NA,TRBV7-8,CASSLGHYLMNTEAFF,TGTGCCAGCAGCTTAGGGCACTACCTTATGAACACTGAAGCTTTCTTT
NA,TRBJ2-1,NA,TRBV5-1,CASSLSSYNEQFF,TGCGCCAGCAGCTTGAGCTCCTACAATGAGCAGTTCTTC
once,TRBJ2-5,NA,TRBV4-2,CASSQADGSGETQYF,TGTGCCAGCAGCCAAGCAGACGGGAGCGGGGAGACCCAGTACTTC
NA,TRBJ2-2,TRBD1,TRBV6-1,CASSEGTGDTGELFF,TGTGCCAGCAGTGAAGGGACAGGGGACACCGGGGAGCTGTTTTTT
NA,TRBJ2-5,NA,TRBV11-3,CASSPEFQETQYF,TGTGCCAGCAGCCCGGAATTCCAAGAGACCCAGTACTTC
few,TRBJ2-3,NA,TRBV7-9,CASSLQGQDTQYF,TGTGCCAGCAGCCTCCAGGGGCAAGATACGCAGTATTTT
NA,TRBJ2-7,TRBD1,TRBV6-5,CASEGQGGNEQYF,TGTGCCAGTGAGGGACAGGGTGGGAACGAGCAGTACTTC
NA,TRBJ2-7,NA,TRBV9,CASSVEALGGNEQYF,TGTGCCAGCAGCGTAGAAGCGTTGGGGGGAAACGAGCAGTACTTC
NA,TRBJ2-5,NA,TRBV30,CAWSPGDGQETQYF,TGTGCCTGGAGTCCCGGGGATGGACAAGAGACCCAGTACTTC
few,TRBJ2-5,TRBD2,TRBV28,CASSLRLAGGPVIETQYF,TGTGCCAGCAGTTTGCGGCTAGCGGGAGGGCCCGTGATAGAGACCCAGTACTTC
NA,TRBJ2-5,TRBD1,TRBV11-3,CASSPTSGTGAETQYF,TGTGCCAGCAGCCCGACCTCCGGGACAGGGGCAGAGACCCAGTACTTC
NA,TRBJ2-3,NA,TRBV11-3,CASSSPTADTQYF,TGTGCCAGCAGCTCTCCGACAGCCGATACGCAGTATTTT
few,TRBJ2-2,NA,TRBV4-1,CASSQSPGPNTGELFF,TGCGCCAGCAGCCAAAGCCCGGGTCCGAACACCGGGGAGCTGTTTTTT
NA,TRBJ2-7,TRBD1,TRBV30,CAWSFGTGGDEQYF,TGTGCCTGGAGTTTCGGGACAGGGGGCGACGAGCAGTACTTC
NA,TRBJ2-1,TRBD2,TRBV6-5,CASSLASGPNEQFF,TGTGCCAGCAGTCTGGCTAGCGGACCCAATGAGCAGTTCTTC
few,TRBJ2-3,NA,TRBV7-6,CASSLDFKVDHTDTQYF,TGTGCCAGCAGCTTAGACTTCAAGGTGGACCACACAGATACGCAGTATTTT
NA,TRBJ2-1,TRBD2,TRBV7-9,CASSGTSGGDITYNEQFF,TGTGCCAGCAGCGGGACTAGCGGGGGGGACATCACCTACAATGAGCAGTTCTTC
NA,TRBJ2-1,NA,TRBV19,CASTNGADEQFF,TGTGCCAGTACAAATGGGGCAGATGAGCAGTTCTTC
NA,TRBJ1-1,NA,TRBV10-3,CAISESENTEAFF,TGTGCCATCAGTGAGTCGGAGAACACTGAAGCTTTCTTT
NA,TRBJ1-3,NA,TRBV7-2,CASSLISFAGVGNTIYF,TGTGCCAGCAGCTTAATTAGTTTCGCGGGAGTTGGAAACACCATATATTTT
NA,TRBJ2-7,TRBD1,TRBV28,CASSFPRDSVYEQYF,TGTGCCAGCAGTTTCCCCCGGGACAGTGTCTACGAGCAGTACTTC
NA,TRBJ2-7,TRBD1,TRBV28,CASRSTGGGYEQYF,TGTGCCAGCAGGTCCACAGGGGGCGGGTACGAGCAGTACTTC
NA,TRBJ1-5,NA,TRBV9,CASSVGTVSNQPQHF,TGTGCCAGCAGCGTCGGGACGGTAAGCAATCAGCCCCAGCATTTT
once,TRBJ2-6,NA,TRBV7-8,CASSLAPIEGVVSGANVLTF,TGTGCCAGCAGCTTAGCGCCTATCGAAGGGGTGGTCTCTGGGGCCAACGTCCTGACTTTC
NA,TRBJ2-2,TRBD1,TRBV6-1,CASSEDRGWELFF,TGTGCCAGCAGTGAAGACAGGGGCTGGGAGCTGTTTTTT
NA,TRBJ2-3,TRBD2,TRBV6-5,CASSPTSGSTDTQYF,TGTGCCAGCAGTCCCACTAGCGGGAGCACAGATACGCAGTATTTT
NA,TRBJ2-7,NA,TRBV4-2,CASSQGGPNGEQYF,TGTGCCAGCAGCCAAGGTGGCCCCAACGGTGAGCAGTACTTC
NA,TRBJ2-7,TRBD1,TRBV5-6,CASSATGGADHEQYF,TGTGCCAGCAGCGCGACAGGGGGCGCAGATCACGAGCAGTACTTC
NA,TRBJ2-2,NA,TRBV23-1,CASSQSGAQNTGELFF,TGCGCCAGCAGTCAATCCGGGGCACAGAACACCGGGGAGCTGTTTTTT
NA,TRBJ1-3,NA,TRBV11-2,CASSLGKRLSGNTIYF,TGTGCCAGCAGCTTGGGAAAGAGACTCTCTGGAAACACCATATATTTT
NA,TRBJ2-7,NA,TRBV5-6,CASSFTGDYEQYF,TGTGCCAGCAGCTTTACCGGGGACTACGAGCAGTACTTC
NA,TRBJ2-1,TRBD2,TRBV19,CASSVTSGTYNEQFF,TGTGCCAGTAGTGTGACTAGCGGGACCTACAATGAGCAGTTCTTC
NA,TRBJ2-7,NA,TRBV7-9,CASSPAGTTRGEQYF,TGTGCCAGCAGCCCGGCCGGGACAACCAGGGGCGAGCAGTACTTC
NA,TRBJ2-7,NA,TRBV7-8,CASSLSPAYEQYF,TGTGCCAGCAGCCTCTCCCCTGCCTACGAGCAGTACTTC
NA,TRBJ2-4,TRBD2,TRBV4-2,CASSQEASGSAFGIQYF,TGTGCCAGCAGCCAAGAGGCTAGCGGGAGCGCTTTTGGCATTCAGTACTTC
once,TRBJ2-7,NA,TRBV27,CASSLSQGYEQYF,TGCGCCAGCAGTTTATCGCAAGGCTACGAGCAGTACTTC
NA,TRBJ1-5,NA,TRBV6-5,CASLSGGAQHF,TGTGCCTCCTTAAGCGGGGGTGCCCAGCATTTT
NA,TRBJ1-1,NA,TRBV19,CASSISVSGTEAFF,TGTGCCAGTAGTATAAGTGTGAGTGGCACTGAAGCTTTCTTT
NA,TRBJ2-7,NA,TRBV9,CASSVAGGKNEQYF,TGTGCCAGCAGCGTAGCTGGGGGCAAAAACGAGCAGTACTTC
NA,TRBJ2-7,NA,TRBV10-3,CAISVGTQAYEQYF,TGTGCCATCAGTGTCGGGACACAAGCCTACGAGCAGTACTTC
NA,TRBJ2-1,TRBD2,TRBV4-2,CASSHGTSGEVDEQFF,TGTGCCAGCAGCCACGGGACTAGCGGAGAGGTGGATGAGCAGTTCTTC
few,TRBJ2-2,NA,TRBV6-4,CASSDSSTGELFF,TGTGCCAGCAGTGACTCGTCCACCGGGGAGCTGTTTTTT